This T cell receptor (beta chain) is from a study of cytomegalovirus exposure and HLA in healthy donors. TCRdb's table, derived via immunoSEQ multiplex PCR, lists solely in-frame clones and lacks some. Found here are 110,000 or so clones, 80% to 90% of them singletons; the top ten hold 4.4%. The donors were members of the validation cohort comprising over 100 subjects, separate from the approximately 710-subject first cohort. V gave up 4 bases and J gave up 8 bases; unmatched junction bases: 8. Germline CDR1 and CDR2: SGHTA and FQGNSA. The CDR3 totals 14 residues. The receptor comes from a man younger than 35 in good health and CMV-seropositive. V gene TRBV7-2 combines with J gene TRBJ1-1; 9 bases fit TRBD1. Sequencing used PBMCs. CDR3 DNA sequence: TGTGCCAGCAGCTACCGACAGGGGGGGTCGGAAGCTTTCTTT. Its protein product is CASSYRQGGSEAFF.